This T cell receptor (beta chain) emerged from a study of OX40 agonist ivuxolimab in advanced cancers. Looking at the study overall: Ivuxolimab was an agonistic, fully human IgG2 monoclonal antibody directed against OX40 (CD134), a costimulatory receptor. Prior anti-PD-1, anti-PD-L1 or anti-CTLA-4 therapy was permitted, and 40% of dose-escalation patients had received checkpoint inhibitors. Of the approximately 54 patients in dose escalation, about 19 had hepatocellular carcinoma, some 15 had melanoma, 9 had renal cell carcinoma and 9 had head and neck cancer. Partial responses occurred in three dose-escalation patients, of whom one had hepatocellular carcinoma and two had cutaneous melanoma. The paper reports the monotherapy dose-escalation portion (N ≈ 50 patients) of the phase I ivuxolimab trial. Peripheral TCRbeta sequencing aimed to test whether ivuxolimab altered TCR sequence diversity and caused clonal T-cell expansion. A male proportion of roughly 85% and a mean age of approximately 60 years, ranging from roughly 23 to 85, were recorded for the dose-escalation cohort. Intravenous ivuxolimab was administered to patients every 2 weeks at six dose levels: 0.01, 0.1, 0.3, 1.5, 3 and 10 mg/kg.

Here is what the overall study found, with its caveats: After ivuxolimab, more expanded clones were found on average in CD8+ T cells than in CD4+ T cells. Low levels of normalized T-cell clonal expansion were also seen in some nonresponding patients. At doses from 0.1 to 3.0 mg/kg, clonal expansion was seen in both CD4+ and CD8+ blood T cells between baseline and week 6. The antigen specificity of the peripheral T cells that underwent clonal expansion was not determined. Partial responders in the 0.1-3.0 mg/kg groups had among the lowest normalized peripheral clonal expansion, especially among CD8+ T cells.

To sequence the TCRbeta CDR3 region, genomic DNA was isolated from the sorted cells. TCRbeta CDR3 regions were sequenced using the immunoSEQ Assay. Imported from immuneACCESS, the table was reduced by TCRdb to in-frame sequences with V and J called. These copies leave out some clones; in studies compared against another copy, an unresolved V gene accounts for under half, and the cause of the remainder is not known. This sample has under 25,000 clones in its table, and 78% of those were observed once. The ten largest make up around 15% of the sample. The trial excluded patients who had a history of autoimmune disease or who were on systemic immunosuppression. Peripheral blood for TCR sequencing was collected from all dose cohorts at baseline, on cycle 4 day 1, and on cycle 7 day 1. Samples were obtained from an open-label, multicenter, first-in-human phase I dose-escalation trial of ivuxolimab. Adults with locally advanced or metastatic melanoma, renal cell carcinoma, hepatocellular carcinoma or head and neck squamous cell carcinoma were enrolled in the trial. Before TCR sequencing, CD4+ T cells and CD8+ T cells from peripheral blood were sorted into separate populations.

The germline V gene specifies SGHRS as CDR1 and YFSETQ as CDR2. Reading from cysteine to phenylalanine, the CDR3 counts 15 amino acids. Only the CDR3 part of the read is kept: 45 bases, read in frame from the first base. A note on this clone: The antigen it recognizes is unknown. Within one base of it there is no much larger clone, and no base qualities were kept.

The sequence is built from TRBV5-1 and TRBJ2-5; 7 nucleotides in the junction match TRBD2. Near its end, the DNA agrees better with TRBJ2-7, so the J call may be wrong. The source was CD4+ or CD8+ T cells sorted from blood, collected in a trial of the OX40 agonist ivuxolimab. The TCR was taken from an adult with an advanced solid tumor such as melanoma, head and neck, liver or kidney cancer. The nucleotide sequence is given as TGCGCCAGCAGCTTGTTGGCTAGCGGTAACAACGAGCAGTACTTC. This is translated as CASSLLASGNNEQYF.